Following are 23 T cell receptor beta chains from one sample sequenced in a study of OX40 agonist ivuxolimab in advanced cancers. Libraries came from the immunoSEQ multiplex PCR assay. TCRdb provides this immuneACCESS table in a form limited to in-frame rearrangements. Some clones are lacking; in checked studies, under half of them reflect an unresolved V gene, and why the rest are absent is not known. This sample holds approximately 87,000 clones; roughly 90% were observed only once. 3% to 4% of the sample is taken by the ten largest. The source was CD4+ or CD8+ T cells sorted from blood, collected in a trial of the OX40 agonist ivuxolimab. These receptors originate from an adult with an advanced solid tumor such as melanoma, head and neck, liver or kidney cancer.

The rearrangement joins TRBV7-8 to TRBJ2-7; perhaps TRBD1 as D (6 bases). The CDR3 contains 17 residues. Germline CDR1 SGHVS, CDR2 FQNEAQ. V lost 2 bases, J lost 2 bases, and 19 bases lay in between. The CDR3 nucleotides read TGTGCCAGCAGCTTAACGCCATCCCCGACAGGCCCCTACGAGCAGTACTTC. The encoded protein is CASSLTPSPTGPYEQYF.

The chain is built from TRBV7-6 and TRBJ2-5; the D gene is possibly TRBD2 (6 bases). Trimming removed 0 bases from V and 5 bases from J, with 10 bases in between. This CDR3 is built from 14 residues. The germline V gene has CDR1 SGHVS and CDR2 FNYEAQ. CDR3 amino acids: CASSLAGSGETQYF. CDR3 coding DNA: TGTGCCAGCAGCTTAGCGGGCAGCGGGGAGACCCAGTACTTC.

V and J are TRBV27 and TRBJ1-2; 10 positions agree with TRBD1. The CDR3 has 16 amino acids. Trimming at V came to 5 bases and at J to 3 bases, leaving 9 bases not matched to a gene. Germline V gives CDR1 MNHEY, CDR2 SMNVEV (reference sequence). The DNA of the CDR3 is TGTGCCAGCAGTCCTATTTCCGGGACAGGGGACTATGGCTACACCTTC. Protein product: CASSPISGTGDYGYTF.

This chain uses TRBV7-2 with TRBJ1-1; D is uncertain. CDR1 and CDR2 from the germline V gene are SGHTA and FQGNSA. CDR3 length: 13 residues. Between the trimmed V and J ends, which lost 1 base and 6 bases, there was a span of 9 bases. CDR3 in DNA: TGTGCCAGCAGCTTAGTAACAAGCGCTGAAGCTTTCTTT. Protein product: CASSLVTSAEAFF. Supplemented by reference TRBV7-2 and TRBJ1-1, the full variable domain reads GAGVSQSPSNKVTEKGKDVELRCDPISGHTALYWYRQSLGQGLEFLIYFQGNSAPDKSGLPSDRFSAERTGGSVSTLTIQRTQQEDSAVYLCASSLVTSAEAFFGQGTRLTVV.

The V call is TRBV28, the J call TRBJ2-7; D may correspond to TRBD1 or TRBD2 (5 bases each). In germline, CDR1 is MDHEN, CDR2 SYDVKM. Trimming took 10 bases from V and 2 from J, leaving 15 bases between them. This CDR3 contains 13 residues. The CDR3 DNA sequence: TGTGCCACCCATACAAGGGACGCCTACGAGCAGTACTTC. This sequence encodes CATHTRDAYEQYF.

The chain is built from TRBV6-5 and TRBJ2-7; D may be TRBD1 (5 bases). The ends were cut back, 2 bases at V and 2 bases at J, with 7 bases in the middle. This CDR3 spans 13 amino acids. Germline V gene lookup returns CDR1 MNHEY and CDR2 SVGAGI. This chain's CDR3 is CASSYDSTYEQYF. In nucleotides, the CDR3 is TGTGCCAGCAGTTACGACAGCACCTACGAGCAGTACTTC.

This chain uses TRBV6-6 with TRBJ2-2, with D perhaps matching TRBD2 (7 bases). Germline-derived CDR1 and CDR2 are MNHNY and SVGAGI (reference sequence). Trimming took off 10 bases at V and 0 bases at J, with 15 bases between the two ends. CDR3 size: 15 residues. CDR3 nucleotide sequence: TGTGCCATCGGCGCGGGGGCAACGAACACCGGGGAGCTGTTTTTT. Translation gives CAIGAGATNTGELFF.

This clone was seen just once. The V gene is TRBV27, the J gene TRBJ1-2; a weak D match, TRBD1 (5 bases). The V end was cut by 1 base, the J end by 1 base, with 16 bases between. This CDR3 is 17 amino acids long. Germline V gene lookup returns CDR1 MNHEY and CDR2 SMNVEV (reference sequence). The CDR3, as DNA: TGTGCCAGCAGTTTATGGGGTGGGGGGGAAGTTAACTATGGCTACACCTTC. Its protein is CASSLWGGGEVNYGYTF.

The chain joins TRBV30 to TRBJ1-6; 10 bases are a match to TRBD1. Germline V gene data show CDR1 as GTSNPN and CDR2 as SVGIG (reference sequence). The J segment lost 9 bases and the V segment lost 1 base, leaving 3 bases of the junction unmatched. The CDR3 is made up of 14 amino acids. Written as DNA, the CDR3 is TGTGCCTGGAGTGAAGACAGGGGGCTTTCACCCCTCCACTTT. Its translation: CAWSEDRGLSPLHF.

The genes are TRBV5-6 and TRBJ2-7; TRBD1 aligns across 7 bases. The CDR3 loop spans 16 amino acids. The germline gives CDR1 SGHDT, CDR2 YYEEEE. V trimming: 0 bases; J trimming: 3 bases; junction bases outside the gene matches: 9. The CDR3 DNA reads as TGTGCCAGCAGCTTGGGACAGGGTCTGAGGGTCTACGAGCAGTACTTC. It is translated as CASSLGQGLRVYEQYF. The full variable domain, with the rest looked up from reference TRBV5-6 and TRBJ2-7, is DAGVTQSPTHLIKTRGQQVTLRCSPKSGHDTVSWYQQALGQGPQFIFQYYEEEERQRGNFPDRFSGHQFPNYSSELNVNALLLGDSALYLCASSLGQGLRVYEQYFGPGTRLTVT.

The V call is TRBV28, the J call TRBJ1-3; no clear D. CDR3 length: 13 residues. The germline V gene has CDR1 MDHEN and CDR2 SYDVKM. Trimming took off 10 bases at V and 3 bases at J, with 13 bases between the two ends. The CDR3 is CATATRGGNTIYF. As DNA, the CDR3 is TGTGCCACCGCGACCCGCGGTGGAAACACCATATATTTT. Full variable domain (rest looked up from reference TRBV28 and TRBJ1-3): DVKVTQSSRYLVKRTGEKVFLECVQDMDHENMFWYRQDPGLGLRLIYFSYDVKMKEKGDIPEGYSVSREKKERFSLILESASTNQTSMYLCATATRGGNTIYFGEGSWLTVV.

This chain connects TRBV27 to TRBJ2-7, with TRBD2 matching over 13 bases. The germline V gene has CDR1 MNHEY and CDR2 SMNVEV (reference sequence). The CDR3 is 16 residues long. The junction had 10 bases not matched to a gene; V was cut back by 5 bases and J by 6 bases. CDR3 residues: CASSTLWTSGSGEQYF. The CDR3 bases are TGTGCCAGCAGTACGTTATGGACTAGCGGGAGCGGCGAGCAGTACTTC.

The chain has TRBV6-1 and TRBJ1-1, with TRBD1 matching over 8 bases. This CDR3 is built from 15 residues. After removal of 2 bases from V and 10 bases from J, the junction contained 12 bases not matched to a gene. CDR1 and CDR2 from the germline V gene are MNHNS and SASEGT. Here the CDR3 DNA reads TGTGCCAGCAGTGAAAGGGTCGGTTTAACAGGGGGAGCTTTCTTT. It specifies CASSERVGLTGGAFF.

DNA for the CDR3: TGTGCCAGCAGTTATCAGGGGGCCCACGAGCAGTACTTC. This sequence encodes CASSYQGAHEQYF. The rearrangement joins TRBV6-5 to TRBJ2-7, with 8 nucleotides matching TRBD1. V gave up 3 bases and J gave up 5 bases; unmatched junction bases: 3. The CDR3 totals 13 residues. From germline, CDR1 is MNHEY and CDR2 SVGAGI.

The V and J genes are TRBV7-2 and TRBJ1-2; a possible D gene is TRBD1 (5 bases). CDR3 length equals 17 residues. V was cut by 3 bases and J by 2 bases, with 19 bases left in between. Germline-derived CDR1 and CDR2 are SGHTA and FQGNSA. In DNA form, the CDR3 reads TGTGCCAGCAGCTTCCCGGCCGGCGGGGGTCCAAACTATGGCTACACCTTC. Protein product: CASSFPAGGGPNYGYTF.

This rearrangement joins TRBV6-5 to TRBJ1-1; TRBD1 matches at 11 bases. This CDR3 contains 14 residues. Germline CDR1 MNHEY, CDR2 SVGAGI. V was pared by 5 bases and J by 7 bases, with 6 bases of the junction left unmatched. The DNA for the CDR3 is TGTGCCAGCAGTCATGGACAGGGGGCATATGAAGCTTTCTTT. This sequence encodes CASSHGQGAYEAFF.

The rearrangement joins TRBV25-1 to TRBJ1-2; D unresolved. The CDR3 is 14 residues long. Germline CDR1 MGHDK, CDR2 SYGVNS. V was clipped by 5 bases and J by 0 bases, with 10 bases between them. The CDR3 reads CASSLQASNYGYTF. As DNA, the CDR3 is TGTGCCAGCAGTCTCCAGGCTTCTAACTATGGCTACACCTTC.

The chain couples TRBV27 to TRBJ2-1; D is unclear. Germline V CDR1 and CDR2: MNHEY, SMNVEV (reference sequence). Trimming took 6 bases from V and 2 from J, leaving 14 bases between them. The length of the CDR3 is 15 residues. The CDR3 protein is CASSLVEDTYNEQFF. CDR3 sequence (DNA): TGTGCCAGCAGCCTAGTAGAGGATACCTACAATGAGCAGTTCTTC.

V and J are TRBV7-9 and TRBJ2-7; 9 bases fit TRBD2. The germline gives CDR1 SEHNR, CDR2 FQNEAQ (reference sequence). V lost 5 bases, J lost 1 base, and 6 bases stayed unmatched. The CDR3 runs to 15 residues. In DNA, the CDR3 is TGTGCCAGCAGCACTCGGACTAGCGCTTCCTACGAGCAGTACTTC. This translates into CASSTRTSASYEQYF.

The rearrangement joins TRBV6-5 to TRBJ2-7; 10 positions agree with TRBD2. The CDR3 runs 14 residues. Germline V lookup: CDR1 MNHEY, CDR2 SVGAGI. V lost 7 bases, J lost 2 bases, and 5 bases stayed unmatched. This CDR3 reads CASTPSGGPYEQYF. Written as DNA, the CDR3 is TGTGCCAGCACCCCTAGCGGGGGACCCTACGAGCAGTACTTC.

For this clone: At the DNA level, this CDR3 is encoded by other sequences in the same sample as well. V and J are TRBV7-6 and TRBJ2-2; TRBD2 agrees at 8 bases. V was clipped by 4 bases and J by 7 bases; unmatched bases: 8. Germline assignment: CDR1 SGHVS and CDR2 FNYEAQ. The CDR3 is made up of 15 amino acids. This CDR3 reads CASSWSGSEIGELFF. The CDR3 bases are TGTGCCAGCAGCTGGAGCGGGAGCGAAATCGGGGAGCTGTTTTTT.

The chain joins TRBV19 to TRBJ1-1; D possibly corresponds to TRBD1 (6 bases). The CDR3 spans 12 residues. The germline V gene encodes CDR1 LNHDA and CDR2 SQIVND (reference sequence). The V end was cut by 7 bases, the J end by 5 bases, with 11 bases between. The CDR3 DNA sequence: TGTGCCAGTATGGGGGCGGAAACTGAAGCTTTCTTT. Residues: CASMGAETEAFF. Drawing the rest from reference TRBV19 and TRBJ1-1, the complete variable domain is DGGITQSPKYLFRKEGQNVTLSCEQNLNHDAMYWYRQDPGQGLRLIYYSQIVNDFQKGDIAEGYSVSREKKESFPLTVTSAQKNPTAFYLCASMGAETEAFFGQGTRLTVV.

This clone was recorded once. The chain uses TRBV12-5 and TRBJ2-1; D might be TRBD2 (5 bases). V was trimmed by 0 bases and J by 1 base, leaving 13 bases between them. CDR1 and CDR2 (germline): LGHNT, FRNRAP. The CDR3 is 17 residues long. The CDR3 loop reads CASGLVISSMSYNEQFF. In nucleotides, the CDR3 is TGTGCTAGTGGTTTGGTAATCTCTAGCATGTCCTACAATGAGCAGTTCTTC. The full variable domain, with the rest looked up from reference TRBV12-5 and TRBJ2-1, is DARVTQTPRHKVTEMGQEVTMRCQPILGHNTVFWYRQTMMQGLELLAYFRNRAPLDDSGMPKDRFSAEMPDATLATLKIQPSEPRDSAVYFCASGLVISSMSYNEQFFGPGTRLTVL.